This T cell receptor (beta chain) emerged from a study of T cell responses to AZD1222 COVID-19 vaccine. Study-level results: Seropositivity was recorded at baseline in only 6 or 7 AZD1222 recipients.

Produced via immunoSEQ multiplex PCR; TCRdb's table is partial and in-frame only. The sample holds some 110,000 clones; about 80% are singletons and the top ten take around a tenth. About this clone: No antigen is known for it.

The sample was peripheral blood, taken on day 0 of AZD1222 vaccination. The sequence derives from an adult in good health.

CDR3 residues: CASSLESLGSPLHF. The CDR3 DNA reads TGTGCCAGCAGTTTAGAGAGCCTCGGTTCACCCCTCCACTTT. The rearrangement links TRBV28 to TRBJ1-6; D is unclear. This CDR3 region has 14 residues. The germline gives CDR1 MDHEN, CDR2 SYDVKM. V shed 2 bases and J shed 9 bases, with 11 bases lying between them.